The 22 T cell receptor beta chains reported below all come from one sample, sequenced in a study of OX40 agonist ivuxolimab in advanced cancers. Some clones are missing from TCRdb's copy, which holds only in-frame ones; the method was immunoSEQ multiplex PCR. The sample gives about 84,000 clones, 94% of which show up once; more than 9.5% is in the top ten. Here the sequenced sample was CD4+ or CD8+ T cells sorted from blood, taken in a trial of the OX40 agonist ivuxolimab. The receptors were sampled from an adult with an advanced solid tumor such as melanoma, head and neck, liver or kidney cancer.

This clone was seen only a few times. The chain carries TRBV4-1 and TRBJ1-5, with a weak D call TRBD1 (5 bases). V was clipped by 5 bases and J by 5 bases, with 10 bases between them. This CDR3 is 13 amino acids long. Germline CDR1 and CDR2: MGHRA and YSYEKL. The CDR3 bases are TGCGCCAGCAGCGAATGGGACGATCAGCCCCAGCATTTT. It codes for CASSEWDDQPQHF.

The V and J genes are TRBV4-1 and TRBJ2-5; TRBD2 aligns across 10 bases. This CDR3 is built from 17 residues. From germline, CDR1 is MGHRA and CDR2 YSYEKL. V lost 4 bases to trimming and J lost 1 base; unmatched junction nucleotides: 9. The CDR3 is CASSPQPAGGIQETQYF. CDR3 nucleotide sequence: TGCGCCAGCAGCCCCCAACCAGCGGGAGGGATCCAAGAGACCCAGTACTTC.

CDR3 amino acids: CASSFDRGSYEQYF. The CDR3 DNA is TGTGCCAGCAGCTTTGACAGGGGTAGCTACGAGCAGTACTTC. This rearrangement joins TRBV7-9 to TRBJ2-7; TRBD1 matches 8 bases. The J segment lost 3 bases and the V segment lost 3 bases, leaving 4 bases of the junction unmatched. Germline-derived CDR1 and CDR2 are SEHNR and FQNEAQ (reference sequence). This CDR3 is 14 amino acids long.

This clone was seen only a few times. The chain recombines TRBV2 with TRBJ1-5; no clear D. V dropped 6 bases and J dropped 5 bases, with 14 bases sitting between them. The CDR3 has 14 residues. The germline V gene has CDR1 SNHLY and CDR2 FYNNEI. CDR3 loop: CASRDMGKDQPQHF. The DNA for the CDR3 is TGTGCCAGCAGAGATATGGGAAAAGATCAGCCCCAGCATTTT.

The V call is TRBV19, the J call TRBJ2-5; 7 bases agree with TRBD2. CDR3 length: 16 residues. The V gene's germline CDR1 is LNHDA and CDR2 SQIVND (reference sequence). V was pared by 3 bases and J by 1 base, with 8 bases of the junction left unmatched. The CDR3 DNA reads TGTGCCAGTAGTATTTCCAGCGGGGAGATCCAAGAGACCCAGTACTTC. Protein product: CASSISSGEIQETQYF.

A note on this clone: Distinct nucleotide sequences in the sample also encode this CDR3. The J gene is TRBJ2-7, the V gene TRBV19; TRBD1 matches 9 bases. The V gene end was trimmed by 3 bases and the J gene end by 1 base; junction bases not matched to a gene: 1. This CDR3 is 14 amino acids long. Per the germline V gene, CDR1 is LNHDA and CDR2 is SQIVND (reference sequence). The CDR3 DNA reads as TGTGCCAGTAGTATCGGGACAGGGTCCTACGAGCAGTACTTC. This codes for CASSIGTGSYEQYF.

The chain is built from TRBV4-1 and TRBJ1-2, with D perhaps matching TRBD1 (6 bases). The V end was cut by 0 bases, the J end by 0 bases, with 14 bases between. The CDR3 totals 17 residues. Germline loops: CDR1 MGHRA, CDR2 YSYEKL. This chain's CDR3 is CASSQDKMTGANYGYTF. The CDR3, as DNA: TGCGCCAGCAGCCAAGATAAAATGACAGGAGCTAACTATGGCTACACCTTC.

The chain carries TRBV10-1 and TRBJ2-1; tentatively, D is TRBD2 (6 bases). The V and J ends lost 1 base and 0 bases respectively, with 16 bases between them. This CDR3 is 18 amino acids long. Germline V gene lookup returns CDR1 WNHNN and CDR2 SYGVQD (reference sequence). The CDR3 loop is CASSEWVSGLSSYNEQFF. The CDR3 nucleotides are TGCGCCAGCAGTGAGTGGGTTAGCGGCCTGAGCTCCTACAATGAGCAGTTCTTC.

The CDR3 DNA reads as TGTGCCAGCAGCTTGACAGCTAACTATGGCTACACCTTC. Translation gives CASSLTANYGYTF. This rearrangement joins TRBV7-9 to TRBJ1-2; D perhaps matches TRBD1 (5 bases). V lost 3 bases to trimming and J lost 0 bases, with 5 bases between them. Germline CDR1 is SEHNR and CDR2 is FQNEAQ (reference sequence). This CDR3 is 13 amino acids long.

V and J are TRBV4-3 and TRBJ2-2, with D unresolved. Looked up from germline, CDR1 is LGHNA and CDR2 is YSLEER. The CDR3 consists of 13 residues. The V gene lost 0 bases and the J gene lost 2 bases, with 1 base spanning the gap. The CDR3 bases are TGCGCCAGCAGCCAAGAAAACACCGGGGAGCTGTTTTTT. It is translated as CASSQENTGELFF.

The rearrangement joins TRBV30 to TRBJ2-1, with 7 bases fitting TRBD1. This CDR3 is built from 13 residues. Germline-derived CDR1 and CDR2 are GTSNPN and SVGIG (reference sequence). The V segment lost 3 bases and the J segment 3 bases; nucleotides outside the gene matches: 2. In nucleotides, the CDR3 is TGTGCCTGGAGGGGGACAGTCTACAATGAGCAGTTCTTC. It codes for CAWRGTVYNEQFF.

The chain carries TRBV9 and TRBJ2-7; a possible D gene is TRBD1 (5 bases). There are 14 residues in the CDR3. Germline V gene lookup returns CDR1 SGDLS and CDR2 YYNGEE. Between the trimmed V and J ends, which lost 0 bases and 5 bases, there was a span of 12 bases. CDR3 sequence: CASSVARQSHEQYF. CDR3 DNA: TGTGCCAGCAGCGTAGCCAGACAGAGCCACGAGCAGTACTTC.

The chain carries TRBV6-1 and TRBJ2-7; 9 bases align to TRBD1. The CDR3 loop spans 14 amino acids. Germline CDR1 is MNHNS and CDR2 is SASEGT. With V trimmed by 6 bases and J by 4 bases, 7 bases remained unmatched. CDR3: CASRIGTGPYEQYF. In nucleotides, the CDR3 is TGTGCCAGCAGAATAGGGACAGGGCCTTACGAGCAGTACTTC.

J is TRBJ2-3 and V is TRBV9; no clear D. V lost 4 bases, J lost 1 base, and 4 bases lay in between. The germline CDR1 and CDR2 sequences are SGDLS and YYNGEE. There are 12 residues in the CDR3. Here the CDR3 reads CASSKGTDTQYF. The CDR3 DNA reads TGTGCCAGCAGCAAGGGCACAGATACGCAGTATTTT.

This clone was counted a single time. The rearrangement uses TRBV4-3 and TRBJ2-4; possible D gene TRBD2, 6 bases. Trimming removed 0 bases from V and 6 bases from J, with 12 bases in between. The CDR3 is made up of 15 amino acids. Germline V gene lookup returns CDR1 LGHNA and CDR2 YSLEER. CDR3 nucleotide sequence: TGCGCCAGCAGCCAAGATGCGGTGGGGGGAAACATTCAGTACTTC. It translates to CASSQDAVGGNIQYF.

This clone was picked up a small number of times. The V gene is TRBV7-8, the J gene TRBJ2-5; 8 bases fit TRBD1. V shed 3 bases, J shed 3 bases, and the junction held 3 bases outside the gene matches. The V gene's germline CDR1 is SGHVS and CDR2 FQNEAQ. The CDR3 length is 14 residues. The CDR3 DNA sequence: TGTGCCAGCAGCTTCACGACAGGGGAAGAGACCCAGTACTTC. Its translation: CASSFTTGEETQYF. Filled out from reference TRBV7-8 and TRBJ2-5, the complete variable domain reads GAGVSQSPRYKVAKRGQDVALRCDPISGHVSLFWYQQALGQGPEFLTYFQNEAQLDKSGLPSDRFFAERPEGSVSTLKIQRTQQEDSAVYLCASSFTTGEETQYFGPGTRLLVL.

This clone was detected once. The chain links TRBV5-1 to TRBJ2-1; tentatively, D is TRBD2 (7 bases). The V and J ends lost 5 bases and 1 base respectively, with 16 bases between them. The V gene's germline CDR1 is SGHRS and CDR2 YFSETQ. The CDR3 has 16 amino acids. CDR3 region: CASRGGLLESYNEQFF. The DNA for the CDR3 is TGCGCCAGCAGGGGGGGGCTTCTAGAATCCTACAATGAGCAGTTCTTC.

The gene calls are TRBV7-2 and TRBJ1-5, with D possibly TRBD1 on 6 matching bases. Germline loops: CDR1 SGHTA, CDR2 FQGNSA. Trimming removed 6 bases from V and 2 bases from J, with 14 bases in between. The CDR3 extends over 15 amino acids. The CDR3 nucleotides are TGTGCCAGCAGTCGCTGGGAGGGGGGCAATCAGCCCCAGCATTTT. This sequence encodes CASSRWEGGNQPQHF.

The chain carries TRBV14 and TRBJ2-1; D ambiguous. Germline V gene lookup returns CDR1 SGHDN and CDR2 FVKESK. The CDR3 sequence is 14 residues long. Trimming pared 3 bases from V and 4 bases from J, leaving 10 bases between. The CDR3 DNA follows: TGTGCCAGCAGCCAGAGACTTGGATACAATGAGCAGTTCTTC. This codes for CASSQRLGYNEQFF. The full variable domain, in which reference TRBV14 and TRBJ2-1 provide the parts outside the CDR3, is EAGVTQFPSHSVIEKGQTVTLRCDPISGHDNLYWYRRVMGKEIKFLLHFVKESKQDESGMPNNRFLAERTGGTYSTLKVQPAELEDSGVYFCASSQRLGYNEQFFGPGTRLTVL.

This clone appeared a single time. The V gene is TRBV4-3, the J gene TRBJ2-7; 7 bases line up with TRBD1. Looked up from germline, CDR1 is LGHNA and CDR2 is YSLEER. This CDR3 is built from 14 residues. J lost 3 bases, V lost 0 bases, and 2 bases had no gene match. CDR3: CASSQDGTDYEQYF. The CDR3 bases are TGCGCCAGCAGCCAAGACGGGACAGACTACGAGCAGTACTTC.

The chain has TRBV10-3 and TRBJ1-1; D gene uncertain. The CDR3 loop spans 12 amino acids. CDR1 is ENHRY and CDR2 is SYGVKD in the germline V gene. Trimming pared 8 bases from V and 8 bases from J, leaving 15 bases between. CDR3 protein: CAIQPSVGEAFF. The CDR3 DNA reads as TGTGCCATCCAACCCTCCGTCGGAGAAGCTTTCTTT.

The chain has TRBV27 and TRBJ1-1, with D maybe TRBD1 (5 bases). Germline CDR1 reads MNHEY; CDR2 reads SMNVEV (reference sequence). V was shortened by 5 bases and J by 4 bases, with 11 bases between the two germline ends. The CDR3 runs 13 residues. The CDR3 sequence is CASSLGPSTEAFF. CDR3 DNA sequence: TGTGCCAGCAGTCTGGGACCGTCCACTGAAGCTTTCTTT.